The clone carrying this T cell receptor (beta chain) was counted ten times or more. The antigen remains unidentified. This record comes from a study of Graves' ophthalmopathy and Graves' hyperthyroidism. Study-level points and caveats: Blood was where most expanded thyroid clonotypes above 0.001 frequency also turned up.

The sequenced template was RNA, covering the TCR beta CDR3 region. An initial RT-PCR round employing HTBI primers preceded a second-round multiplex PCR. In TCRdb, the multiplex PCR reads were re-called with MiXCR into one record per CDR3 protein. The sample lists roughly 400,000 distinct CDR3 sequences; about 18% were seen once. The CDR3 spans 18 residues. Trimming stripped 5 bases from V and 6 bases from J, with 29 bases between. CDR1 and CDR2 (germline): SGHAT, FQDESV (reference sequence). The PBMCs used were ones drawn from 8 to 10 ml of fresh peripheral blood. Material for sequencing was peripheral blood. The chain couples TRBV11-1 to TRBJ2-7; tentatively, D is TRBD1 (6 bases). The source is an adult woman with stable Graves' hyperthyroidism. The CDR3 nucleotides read TGTGCCAGCAGCCGTCAGGGAACTACAGGGTCCCCTCCTCTCGAGCAGTACTTC. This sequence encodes CASSRQGTTGSPPLEQYF.